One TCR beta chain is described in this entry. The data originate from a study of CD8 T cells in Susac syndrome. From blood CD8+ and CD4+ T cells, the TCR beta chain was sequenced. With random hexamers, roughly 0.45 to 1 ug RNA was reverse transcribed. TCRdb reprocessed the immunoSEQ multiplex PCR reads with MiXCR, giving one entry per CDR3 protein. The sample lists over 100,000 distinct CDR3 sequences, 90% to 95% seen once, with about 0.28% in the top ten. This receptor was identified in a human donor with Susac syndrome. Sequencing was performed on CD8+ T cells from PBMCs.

CDR3 bases: TGTGCCAGCAGTGAAACCTCGTCCGGGACAATAAACTACACCTTC. Its translation: CASSETSSGTINYTF. The chain couples TRBV25-1 to TRBJ1-2; D is possibly TRBD1 (6 bases). There are 15 residues in the CDR3. CDR1 is MGHDK and CDR2 is SYGVNS in the germline V gene. V was shortened by 2 bases and J by 10 bases, with 20 bases between the two germline ends.